The 28 T cell receptor beta chains in this list originate from one sample, sequenced in a study of T cell repertoires in cytomegalovirus infection. From the reads, TCRdb called clonotypes with MiXCR, one entry per CDR3 protein. The sample lists some 700,000 distinct CDR3 sequences, roughly a third seen once, with 15% to 20% in the top ten. These TCRs are of unknown antigen specificity. This sample comprised cultured PBMCs, obtained from culture after CMV antigen stimulation. The receptor source for this set is a human donor in good health (CMV status not recorded). Some clones in this sample may be carry-over from other donors' samples.

This chain uses TRBV11-2 with TRBJ1-1; D perhaps matches TRBD1 (6 bases). Deletions cut 0 bases from V and 1 base from J, with 21 bases between. Germline V lookup: CDR1 SGHAT, CDR2 FQNNGV. The CDR3 consists of 19 residues. This chain's CDR3 is CASSLDYVGAGDGNTEAFF. In nucleotides, the CDR3 is TGTGCCAGCAGCTTAGATTATGTTGGGGCAGGGGATGGGAACACTGAAGCTTTCTTT.

This clonotype was picked up a small number of times. Here the CDR3 DNA reads TGTGCCAGCAGCCCAGGGCTAGCGGGGGTGGATGAGCAGTTCTTC. This codes for CASSPGLAGVDEQFF. This sequence joins TRBV12-3 or TRBV12-4 and TRBJ2-1; 10 bases map to TRBD2. The CDR3 sequence is 15 residues long. Trimming cost V 6 bases and J 8 bases; bases outside gene matches: 10.

This clonotype was seen more than once but under ten times. The chain is built from TRBV6-2 or TRBV6-3 and TRBJ1-2; maybe TRBD1 (6 bases). This CDR3 region has 13 residues. Trimming removed 6 bases at V and 6 bases at J, with 14 bases between. Germline CDR1 reads MNHEY; CDR2 reads SVGEGT. For the CDR3, the DNA is TGTGCCAGCAGCCGCGACCCAGGGGATGGCTACACCTTC. Amino acids: CASSRDPGDGYTF.

The CDR3 is CASSEAIGQRYQPQHF. The CDR3 DNA is TGTGCCAGCAGTGAAGCGATCGGGCAGCGGTATCAGCCCCAGCATTTT. V is TRBV2 and J is TRBJ1-5; D remains ambiguous. Trimming left V 0 bases short and J 5 bases short, with 14 bases between. Germline CDR1 SNHLY, CDR2 FYNNEI. This CDR3 region has 16 residues. The full variable domain, with the rest looked up from reference TRBV2 and TRBJ1-5, is EPEVTQTPSHQVTQMGQEVILRCVPISNHLYFYWYRQILGQKVEFLVSFYNNEISEKSEIFDDQFSVERPDGSNFTLKIRSTKLEDSAMYFCASSEAIGQRYQPQHFGDGTRLSIL.

This chain connects TRBV4-1 to TRBJ2-3; 10 bases map to TRBD2. There are 17 residues in the CDR3. Germline CDR1 is MGHRA and CDR2 is YSYEKL. J was trimmed by 7 bases and V by 3 bases; bases with no gene match: 13. This CDR3 reads CASSQPLAGGAPNTQYF. CDR3 nucleotides: TGCGCCAGCAGCCAGCCCTTAGCGGGGGGAGCGCCGAATACGCAGTATTTT.

The J gene is TRBJ2-7, the V gene TRBV20-1, with 8 bases identical to TRBD1. Trimming took 2 bases from V and 0 from J; bases not matched to a gene: 9. This CDR3 contains 16 residues. From germline, CDR1 is DFQATT and CDR2 SNEGSKA (reference sequence). The DNA for the CDR3 is TGCAGTGCTAGATCTCGAGGGACAGGATTCTCCTACGAGCAGTACTTC. It yields the protein CSARSRGTGFSYEQYF.

Details on this clonotype: Since no conserved phenylalanine or tryptophan closes the CDR3, a read error is the likely cause. The chain recombines TRBV28 with TRBJ2-1, with D perhaps TRBD2 (5 bases). Germline lookup yields CDR1 MDHEN and CDR2 SYDVKM. Trimming took off 6 bases at V and 5 bases at J, with 17 bases between the two ends. The CDR3 runs to 15 residues. CDR3 amino acids: CASRWTSSGDNEQFS. Here the CDR3 DNA reads TGTGCCAGCAGGTGGACCTCCAGCGGTGACAATGAGCAGTTCTCC.

For the CDR3, the DNA is TGCGCCAGCAGCATTCGGGGTCGAAGCTCCTACAATGAGCAGTTCTTC. Translation: CASSIRGRSSYNEQFF. This sequence joins TRBV4-1 and TRBJ2-1; D is possibly TRBD2 (5 bases). Per germline, CDR1 MGHRA and CDR2 YSYEKL. Between the trimmed V and J ends, which lost 5 bases and 0 bases, there was a span of 14 bases. The CDR3 has 16 residues.

This clonotype was seen many times. The rearrangement uses TRBV7-2 and TRBJ2-5; TRBD1 is a possible D gene (5 bases). The germline V and J ends were trimmed by 3 bases and 2 bases, with 19 bases remaining between them. Germline CDR1 reads SGHTA; CDR2 reads FQGNSA. CDR3 length: 17 residues. The CDR3 loop is CASSLGWGRSEQETQYF. The CDR3 nucleotides read TGTGCCAGCAGCTTGGGTTGGGGCCGATCTGAACAAGAGACCCAGTACTTC.

The V gene is TRBV19, the J gene TRBJ2-2; D remains ambiguous. V gave up 5 bases and J gave up 1 base, with 8 bases separating them. The CDR3 covers 14 residues. The V gene's germline CDR1 is LNHDA and CDR2 SQIVND (reference sequence). In DNA, the CDR3 is TGTGCCAGTAGTGAGCACGGGAACACCGGGGAGCTGTTTTTT. It specifies CASSEHGNTGELFF.

This clonotype was seen a few times. This sequence joins TRBV6-2 or TRBV6-3 and TRBJ2-7, with D unclear. V lost 9 bases and J 2 bases, leaving 14 bases between the germline ends. This CDR3 has 13 residues. In germline, CDR1 is MNHEY, CDR2 SVGEGT. CDR3 sequence reads: CASLSDGPYEQYF. The CDR3, as DNA: TGTGCCAGTTTGTCGGACGGACCCTACGAGCAGTACTTC.

The gene calls are TRBV4-1 and TRBJ1-1; D not certain. V was cut by 0 bases and J by 1 base, with 21 bases left in between. Germline CDR1 reads MGHRA; CDR2 reads YSYEKL. The CDR3 runs to 19 residues. CDR3 sequence: CASSQDWIRKDSRNTEAFF. CDR3 nucleotide sequence: TGCGCCAGCAGCCAAGATTGGATTCGAAAGGATTCACGGAACACTGAAGCTTTCTTT.

The chain recombines TRBV19 with TRBJ1-5; TRBD1 is a possible D gene (5 bases). V lost 10 bases and J 1 base, leaving 17 bases between the germline ends. The CDR3 runs to 15 residues. Germline-derived CDR1 and CDR2 are LNHDA and SQIVND (reference sequence). CDR3 sequence reads: CATQSGTPSNQPQHF. The CDR3 DNA is TGTGCCACCCAATCCGGGACTCCCAGCAATCAGCCCCAGCATTTT.

This clonotype turned up a few times. The chain uses TRBV7-6 and TRBJ2-1; maybe TRBD2 (5 bases). The CDR3 runs to 14 residues. Between the trimmed V and J ends, which lost 5 bases and 4 bases, there was a span of 12 bases. CDR1 is SGHVS, CDR2 FNYEAQ, per germline. The CDR3, as DNA: TGTGCCAGCAGCCTAGGAGCGGAGTACAATGAGCAGTTCTTC. Translating gives CASSLGAEYNEQFF.

CDR3 bases: TGTGCCAGCAGTTACTCAACTATGAATGAGCAGTTCTTC. Translation: CASSYSTMNEQFF. This chain links TRBV6-2 or TRBV6-3 with TRBJ2-1, with D unresolved. The V gene lost 0 bases and the J gene lost 7 bases, with 7 bases spanning the gap. The CDR3 sequence is 13 residues long. CDR1 is MNHEY, CDR2 SVGEGT, per germline.

This clonotype came up a few times. The rearrangement uses TRBV7-2 and TRBJ2-7, with D tentatively TRBD2 (6 bases). Germline CDR1 reads SGHTA; CDR2 reads FQGNSA. With 5 bases removed from V and 3 bases from J, the gap between germline ends came to 17 bases. This CDR3 has 15 amino acids. The CDR3 coding sequence is TGTGCCAGCAGCACCCTTGGAGCGGGCCACTACGAGCAGTACTTC. It is translated as CASSTLGAGHYEQYF.

In its sample, this clonotype was seen a few times. CDR3 bases: TGTGCCAGCAGTTTTTATTCCGGATTCGGCAATGAGCAGTTCTTC. This codes for CASSFYSGFGNEQFF. The chain recombines TRBV12-3 or TRBV12-4 with TRBJ2-1, with no clear D. The ends were cut back, 3 bases at V and 6 bases at J, with 15 bases in the middle. The CDR3 extends over 15 amino acids.

This chain uses TRBV5-4 with TRBJ1-6, with D perhaps matching TRBD1 (5 bases). Deletions cut 3 bases from V and 14 bases from J, with 24 bases between. Germline-derived CDR1 and CDR2 are SGHNT and YYREEE (reference sequence). The CDR3 is 16 residues long. The CDR3 DNA is TGTGCCAGCAGCTCCGGTGGGGGGAACGAGAAACCTGCCCTCCACTTT. This encodes CASSSGGGNEKPALHF. The full variable domain, completed using reference TRBV5-4 and TRBJ1-6, is ETGVTQSPTHLIKTRGQQVTLRCSSQSGHNTVSWYQQALGQGPQFIFQYYREEENGRGNFPPRFSGLQFPNYSSELNVNALELDDSALYLCASSSGGGNEKPALHFGNGTRLTVT.

This clonotype was counted only a few times. This chain connects TRBV4-1 to TRBJ2-3, with 8 bases aligning to TRBD2. The germline V gene encodes CDR1 MGHRA and CDR2 YSYEKL. CDR3 length equals 17 residues. V was clipped by 6 bases and J by 8 bases; unmatched bases: 19. The DNA for the CDR3 is TGCGCCAGCAGTCGAATAGCGGGGCAAGGCGGGCAGTTTACGCAGTATTTT. Translation: CASSRIAGQGGQFTQYF.

This clonotype was counted between two and nine times. The chain recombines TRBV4-1 with TRBJ2-1, with 12 bases matching TRBD2. V was pared by 5 bases and J by 7 bases, with 3 bases of the junction left unmatched. Germline loops: CDR1 MGHRA, CDR2 YSYEKL. CDR3 size: 14 residues. The CDR3 sequence is CASSVGTSGNEQFF. In nucleotides, the CDR3 is TGCGCCAGCAGCGTAGGGACTAGCGGGAATGAGCAGTTCTTC.

This clonotype was observed a handful of times. The gene calls are TRBV20-1 and TRBJ2-3; perhaps TRBD1 as D (6 bases). Germline lookup yields CDR1 DFQATT and CDR2 SNEGSKA (reference sequence). V was cut by 3 bases and J by 2 bases, with 15 bases left in between. CDR3 length: 15 amino acids. The CDR3 DNA sequence: TGCAGTGCTAGTCGGGACACCGAGTACACAGATACGCAGTATTTT. The encoded protein is CSASRDTEYTDTQYF.

This chain uses TRBV6-6 with TRBJ2-6, with D unresolved. Germline CDR1 is MNHNY and CDR2 is SVGAGI (reference sequence). This CDR3 is built from 19 residues. V gave up 0 bases and J gave up 4 bases, with 19 bases separating them. The CDR3 DNA is TGTGCCAGCAGTTACTCGAGACGAGTATTAAGGACCGGGGCCAACGTCCTGACTTTC. It yields the protein CASSYSRRVLRTGANVLTF.

The chain has TRBV7-9 and TRBJ1-1; D remains ambiguous. The germline V gene encodes CDR1 SEHNR and CDR2 FQNEAQ (reference sequence). The CDR3 has 12 residues. Trimming cost V 5 bases and J 3 bases, with 7 bases left between them. CDR3 region: CASSPPHTEAFF. CDR3 nucleotide sequence: TGTGCCAGCAGCCCTCCTCACACTGAAGCTTTCTTT. The whole variable domain, filled in from reference TRBV7-9 and TRBJ1-1, reads DTGVSQNPRHKITKRGQNVTFRCDPISEHNRLYWYRQTLGQGPEFLTYFQNEAQLEKSRLLSDRFSAERPKGSFSTLEIQRTEQGDSAMYLCASSPPHTEAFFGQGTRLTVV.

This clonotype was seen more than once but under ten times. This chain links TRBV6-1 with TRBJ2-6, with 9 nucleotides matching TRBD1. Germline V gene lookup returns CDR1 MNHNS and CDR2 SASEGT. V shed 6 bases, J shed 4 bases, and the junction held 10 bases outside the gene matches. The CDR3 spans 17 residues. Here the CDR3 DNA reads TGTGCCAGCAGCCGGGACAGGGTAACGGGGGGGGCCAACGTCCTGACTTTC. As protein: CASSRDRVTGGANVLTF.

This clonotype was recorded many times. The gene calls are TRBV7-2 and TRBJ2-1; D possibly corresponds to TRBD2 (5 bases). Deletions cut 1 base from V and 7 bases from J, with 14 bases between. The germline gives CDR1 SGHTA, CDR2 FQGNSA. CDR3 length: 15 residues. CDR3: CASSLDGIYMNEQFF. The CDR3, as DNA: TGTGCCAGCAGCTTAGACGGGATATACATGAATGAGCAGTTCTTC.

V usage is TRBV7-2 and J usage is TRBJ2-7, with no clear D. The CDR3 runs to 12 residues. The germline V and J ends were trimmed by 5 bases and 7 bases, with 12 bases remaining between them. Looked up from germline, CDR1 is SGHTA and CDR2 is FQGNSA. The CDR3 region has the DNA TGTGCCAGCAGCCTCGTCCGTGGGGAGCAGTACTTC. Protein sequence: CASSLVRGEQYF.

The chain carries TRBV11-2 and TRBJ2-7; D not certain. V was trimmed by 6 bases and J by 2 bases, leaving 17 bases between them. This CDR3 region has 15 residues. CDR1 is SGHAT and CDR2 is FQNNGV in the germline V gene. The CDR3 reads CASRMPGSPPYEQYF. Here the CDR3 DNA reads TGTGCCAGCAGGATGCCGGGTTCCCCCCCCTACGAGCAGTACTTC.

In its sample, this clonotype was seen a few times. This chain connects TRBV7-8 to TRBJ2-2, with a weak D call TRBD2 (5 bases). The CDR3 runs to 13 residues. Germline V CDR1 and CDR2: SGHVS, FQNEAQ. V was pared by 7 bases and J by 3 bases, with 9 bases between. The CDR3 DNA reads as TGTGCCAGCATACTAGGGTACACCGGGGAGCTGTTTTTT. It specifies CASILGYTGELFF.